The next 19 T cell receptor beta chains were all read from a single sample in a study of shared clonotypes between healthy human individuals. Selected positively for CCR7 and CD45RO-negative, naive CD8 cells excluded terminally differentiated effector memory CD45RA+ cells. The table came from immunoSEQ multiplex PCR; TCRdb's copy has only in-frame clones and leaves some out. The sample records roughly 2,000,000 clones, roughly 95% being singletons. Sequencing was performed on naive CD8+ T cells sorted from blood. All receptors come from a man between 18 and 29 years old in good health.

V usage is TRBV27 and J usage is TRBJ1-2; perhaps TRBD1 as D (6 bases). CDR1 is MNHEY, CDR2 SMNVEV, per germline (reference sequence). The CDR3 covers 15 residues. V was shortened by 10 bases and J by 8 bases, with 26 bases between the two germline ends. CDR3 protein: CATLGGITDSAGYTF. Here the CDR3 DNA reads TGTGCCACCCTCGGGGGCATAACCGATTCAGCCGGCTACACCTTC.

The chain uses TRBV11-2 and TRBJ2-7; no definite D call. Germline-derived CDR1 and CDR2 are SGHAT and FQNNGV. Trimming cost V 2 bases and J 1 base, with 12 bases left between them. There are 15 residues in the CDR3. The CDR3 DNA is TGTGCCAGCAGCTTAACGTTCGAGGAGTCCTACGAGCAGTACTTC. Its protein is CASSLTFEESYEQYF.

This clone was seen only a few times. This chain connects TRBV19 to TRBJ2-1, with 7 bases fitting TRBD2. The V gene's germline CDR1 is LNHDA and CDR2 SQIVND (reference sequence). The V and J ends lost 5 bases and 4 bases, in that order; junction bases with no gene match: 5. The CDR3 covers 14 residues. CDR3 in amino acids: CASSSAGLYNEQFF. The CDR3 coding sequence is TGTGCCAGTAGTTCAGCGGGACTTTACAATGAGCAGTTCTTC.

Points on this clone: Other nucleotide sequences in the sample specify the same CDR3. The chain links TRBV6-5 to TRBJ2-3; D perhaps matches TRBD1 (5 bases). The CDR3 is 15 residues long. Trimming pared 0 bases from V and 2 bases from J, leaving 9 bases between. Germline lookup yields CDR1 MNHEY and CDR2 SVGAGI. The CDR3 protein is CASSYSGGATDTQYF. DNA of the CDR3: TGTGCCAGCAGTTACTCTGGTGGGGCCACAGATACGCAGTATTTT.

J is TRBJ1-1 and V is TRBV4-1; D uncertain. V lost 4 bases and J 10 bases, leaving 28 bases between the germline ends. Germline V gene sequence: CDR1 MGHRA, CDR2 YSYEKL. This CDR3 is built from 17 residues. DNA for the CDR3: TGCGCCAGCAGCCCAGAGGAGGGTAGCCGAGGTGGTTTTGGAGCTTTCTTT. This sequence encodes CASSPEEGSRGGFGAFF.

The chain carries TRBV5-1 and TRBJ1-2, with TRBD1 matching over 7 bases. The germline V gene encodes CDR1 SGHRS and CDR2 YFSETQ. The CDR3 totals 16 residues. The J segment lost 4 bases and the V segment lost 0 bases, leaving 9 bases of the junction unmatched. The CDR3 here is CASSLEGQPIPYGYTF. The DNA of the CDR3 is TGCGCCAGCAGCTTGGAGGGACAGCCAATTCCCTATGGCTACACCTTC.

This clone was detected only a few times. V gene TRBV4-1 combines with J gene TRBJ2-1; the match to TRBD2 covers 14 bases. Germline CDR1 is MGHRA and CDR2 is YSYEKL. The ends lost 4 bases at V and 9 bases at J; junction bases unmatched: 8. This CDR3 has 16 amino acids. DNA of the CDR3: TGCGCCAGCAGCCTCCCGGGACTAGCGGGAGTGGGTGAGCAGTTCTTC. Protein product: CASSLPGLAGVGEQFF.

V and J are TRBV4-3 and TRBJ2-3, with a possible D match to TRBD1 (6 bases). The V gene lost 4 bases and the J gene lost 1 base, with 18 bases spanning the gap. The CDR3 is 17 residues long. CDR1 is LGHNA and CDR2 is YSLEER in the germline V gene. The chain's CDR3 is CASSLQSRGLGTDTQYF. CDR3 DNA: TGCGCCAGCAGCCTCCAATCTAGGGGGTTAGGCACAGATACGCAGTATTTT.

The rearrangement links TRBV5-1 to TRBJ2-1; D unclear. CDR3 size: 13 residues. Germline V gene sequence: CDR1 SGHRS, CDR2 YFSETQ. V shed 0 bases and J shed 7 bases, with 8 bases lying between them. The CDR3 loop reads CASSLGLSNEQFF. The DNA for the CDR3 is TGCGCCAGCAGCTTGGGATTGTCGAATGAGCAGTTCTTC.

The chain joins TRBV6-7 to TRBJ2-7; a weak D match, TRBD2 (6 bases). TRBV6-7 is known as an ORF, though its function is uncertain. Deletions cut 8 bases from V and 3 bases from J, with 14 bases between. CDR3 size: 13 residues. In DNA, the CDR3 is TGTGCCAGCTCCCGGGGGTGCGGCTACGAGCAGTACTTC. Amino acids: CASSRGCGYEQYF.

V is TRBV7-8 and J is TRBJ2-7, with TRBD2 matching over 9 bases. V shed 5 bases and J 6 bases; nucleotides not matched to a gene: 11. The CDR3 runs 15 residues. Germline assignment: CDR1 SGHVS and CDR2 FQNEAQ. The CDR3 loop reads CASSAYSGSPTEQYF. Written as DNA, the CDR3 is TGTGCCAGCAGCGCATATAGCGGGAGCCCCACCGAGCAGTACTTC.

V usage is TRBV7-9 and J usage is TRBJ1-1, with TRBD1 matching 8 bases. CDR1 and CDR2 (germline): SEHNR, FQNEAQ (reference sequence). The CDR3 contains 16 residues. The V segment lost 1 base and the J segment 8 bases; nucleotides outside the gene matches: 12. The CDR3 sequence: CASSLVGGTGRLEAFF. CDR3 coding DNA: TGTGCCAGCAGCTTAGTAGGAGGGACAGGCCGACTCGAAGCTTTCTTT.

V gene TRBV5-6 combines with J gene TRBJ1-4; no clear D. Germline CDR1 is SGHDT and CDR2 is YYEEEE. The CDR3 has 14 amino acids. V gave up 0 bases and J gave up 8 bases, with 11 bases separating them. In DNA form, the CDR3 reads TGTGCCAGCAGCTTGGGTCCGGGAGGGGAAAAACTGTTTTTT. The encoded protein is CASSLGPGGEKLFF.

With regard to this clone: At the DNA level, this CDR3 is encoded by other sequences in the same sample as well. The chain recombines TRBV13 with TRBJ2-2; D gene ambiguous. Trimming removed 3 bases at V and 5 bases at J, with 7 bases between. This CDR3 comprises 13 residues. CDR1 and CDR2 from the germline V gene are PRHDT and FYEKMQ (reference sequence). The CDR3 sequence is CASSLENTGELFF. The CDR3, as DNA: TGTGCCAGCAGCTTGGAAAATACCGGGGAGCTGTTTTTT. Full variable domain (missing parts from reference TRBV13 and TRBJ2-2): AAGVIQSPRHLIKEKRETATLKCYPIPRHDTVYWYQQGPGQDPQFLISFYEKMQSDKGSIPDRFSAQQFSDYHSELNMSSLELGDSALYFCASSLENTGELFFGEGSRLTVL.

The chain carries TRBV18 and TRBJ2-1, with D uncertain. The CDR3 sequence is 11 residues long. V lost 5 bases, J lost 8 bases, and 7 bases lay in between. Germline V gene sequence: CDR1 KGHSH, CDR2 LQKENI. The CDR3 DNA sequence: TGTGCCAGCTCAGGCACAGATGAGCAGTTCTTC. Amino acid sequence: CASSGTDEQFF. The variable domain in full, with the rest retrieved from reference TRBV18 and TRBJ2-1, is NAGVMQNPRHLVRRRGQEARLRCSPMKGHSHVYWYRQLPEEGLKFMVYLQKENIIDESGMPKERFSAEFPKEGPSILRIQQVVRGDSAAYFCASSGTDEQFFGPGTRLTVL.

This clone was counted a single time. The rearrangement joins TRBV7-9 to TRBJ2-1, with 7 bases fitting TRBD2. CDR3 length: 18 amino acids. The V and J ends lost 5 bases and 0 bases, in that order; junction bases with no gene match: 13. Germline V gene data show CDR1 as SEHNR and CDR2 as FQNEAQ (reference sequence). CDR3 sequence: CASSLLAVEWSSYNEQFF. DNA for the CDR3: TGTGCCAGCAGCCTCCTAGCGGTGGAATGGAGCTCCTACAATGAGCAGTTCTTC.

A word on this clone: Other DNA sequences from this sample encode an identical CDR3 as well. The chain is built from TRBV27 and TRBJ2-7; D is possibly TRBD2 (6 bases). The germline CDR1 and CDR2 sequences are MNHEY and SMNVEV (reference sequence). V was cut by 0 bases and J by 0 bases, with 12 bases left in between. This CDR3 comprises 16 residues. CDR3 amino acids: CASSLSGGEFSYEQYF. The DNA of the CDR3 is TGTGCCAGCAGTTTATCGGGCGGGGAGTTCTCCTACGAGCAGTACTTC.

The V gene is TRBV15, the J gene TRBJ2-7; 9 bases align to TRBD1. CDR1 is LNHNV and CDR2 is YYDKDF in the germline V gene (reference sequence). V dropped 5 bases and J dropped 2; count of bases not matched to a gene: 10. The CDR3 is made up of 16 amino acids. CDR3 nucleotides: TGTGCCACCAGCCCCTGGACAGGGGCTAACCCCTACGAGCAGTACTTC. Translation: CATSPWTGANPYEQYF.

The chain employs TRBV5-5 and TRBJ2-7; D not certain. Between the trimmed V and J ends, which lost 2 bases and 0 bases, there was a span of 15 bases. The CDR3 runs to 16 residues. Germline V CDR1 and CDR2: SGHKS, YYEKEE (reference sequence). The CDR3 loop is CASSFGGNSFSYEQYF. The CDR3 nucleotides are TGTGCCAGCAGCTTTGGTGGCAATTCGTTCTCCTACGAGCAGTACTTC.